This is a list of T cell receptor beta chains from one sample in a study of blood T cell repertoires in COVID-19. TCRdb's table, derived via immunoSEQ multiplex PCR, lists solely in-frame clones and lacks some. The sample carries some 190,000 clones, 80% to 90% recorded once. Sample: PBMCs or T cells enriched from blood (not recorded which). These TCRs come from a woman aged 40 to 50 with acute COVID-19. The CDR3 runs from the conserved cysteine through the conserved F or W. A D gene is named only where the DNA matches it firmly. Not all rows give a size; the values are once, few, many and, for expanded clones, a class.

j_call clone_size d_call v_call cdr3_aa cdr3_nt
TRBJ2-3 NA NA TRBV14 CASSQERWGLSTDTQYF TGTGCCAGCAGCCAAGAGCGCTGGGGCCTTAGCACAGATACGCAGTATTTT
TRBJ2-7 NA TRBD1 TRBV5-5 CASSSEGTGGRTSSYEQYF TGTGCCAGCAGCTCGGAGGGGACAGGGGGCCGTACAAGCTCCTACGAGCAGTACTTC
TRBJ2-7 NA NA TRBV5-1 CASSFQTGVYEQYF TGCGCCAGCAGCTTCCAGACAGGCGTATACGAGCAGTACTTC
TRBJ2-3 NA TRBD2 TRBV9 CASSVTSGGALPDTQYF TGTGCCAGCAGCGTCACTAGCGGGGGGGCTCTACCAGATACGCAGTATTTT
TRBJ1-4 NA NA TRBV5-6 CASSYYRNEKLFF TGTGCCAGCAGCTACTACCGAAATGAAAAACTGTTTTTT
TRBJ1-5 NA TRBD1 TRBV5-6 CASSFAGGRQPQHF TGTGCCAGCAGCTTTGCAGGGGGAAGACAGCCCCAGCATTTT
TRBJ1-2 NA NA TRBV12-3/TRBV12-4 CASSLGLDYGYTF TGTGCCAGCAGTTTGGGACTGGACTATGGCTACACCTTC
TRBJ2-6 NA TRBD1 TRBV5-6 CASSLMWGTGDSGANVLTF TGTGCCAGCAGCCTCATGTGGGGGACAGGGGACTCTGGGGCCAACGTCCTGACTTTC
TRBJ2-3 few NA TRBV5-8 CASSPKQGDTDTQYF TGTGCCAGCAGCCCTAAACAGGGAGACACAGATACGCAGTATTTT
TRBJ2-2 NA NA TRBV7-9 CASSLVSDPNTGELFF TGTGCCAGCAGCTTAGTCAGCGACCCGAACACCGGGGAGCTGTTTTTT
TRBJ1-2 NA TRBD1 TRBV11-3 CASSLPSGQPNPYGYTF TGTGCCAGCAGCTTACCCTCGGGACAGCCGAACCCCTATGGCTACACCTTC
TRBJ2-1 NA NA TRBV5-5 CASSWAGERNNEQFF TGTGCCAGCAGCTGGGCAGGGGAGCGGAACAATGAGCAGTTCTTC
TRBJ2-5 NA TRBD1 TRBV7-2 CASSLGDRVEGTQYF TGTGCCAGCAGCTTAGGGGACAGGGTAGAGGGGACCCAGTACTTC
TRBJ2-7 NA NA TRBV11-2 CASSSSGVGYEQYF TGTGCCAGCAGCTCCTCAGGGGTAGGCTACGAGCAGTACTTC
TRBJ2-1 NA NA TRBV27 CASRRQDNEQFF TGTGCCAGCAGAAGACAGGACAATGAGCAGTTCTTC
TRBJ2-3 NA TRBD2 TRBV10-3 CAISELGLASDTQYF TGTGCCATCAGCGAGCTGGGACTAGCGTCCGATACGCAGTATTTT
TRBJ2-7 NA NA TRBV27 CASSLGLTPAYEQYF TGTGCCAGCAGTTTAGGGCTCACACCAGCCTACGAGCAGTACTTC
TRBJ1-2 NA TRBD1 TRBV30 CAWRATGANYGYTF TGTGCCTGGAGGGCGACAGGGGCTAACTATGGCTACACCTTC
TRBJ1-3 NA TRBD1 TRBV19 CASEGQGLSGNTIYF TGTGCCAGCGAAGGACAGGGTCTCTCTGGAAACACCATATATTTT
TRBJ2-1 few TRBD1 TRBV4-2 CASSQSTGGSYNEQFF TGTGCCAGCAGCCAAAGCACAGGGGGCTCCTACAATGAGCAGTTCTTC
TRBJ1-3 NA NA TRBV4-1 CASSQLGSGTIYF TGCGCCAGCAGCCAACTAGGGAGTGGCACCATATATTTT
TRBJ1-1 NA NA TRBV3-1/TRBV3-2 CASSQDRGGTEAFF TGTGCCAGCAGCCAAGATAGAGGGGGCACTGAAGCTTTCTTT
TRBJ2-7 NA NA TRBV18 CASSPRGPVPYEQYF TGTGCCAGCTCACCACGGGGGCCGGTCCCCTACGAGCAGTACTTC
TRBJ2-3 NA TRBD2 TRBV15 CATSTNGGFSTDTQYF TGTGCCACCAGCACGAACGGGGGGTTCAGCACAGATACGCAGTATTTT
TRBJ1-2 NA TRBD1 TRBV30 CAWSRGDRGNGYTF TGTGCCTGGAGCCGAGGGGACAGGGGAAATGGCTACACCTTC
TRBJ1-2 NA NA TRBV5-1 CASSSLSGNIYGYTF TGCGCCAGCAGCTCGCTCTCCGGGAACATCTATGGCTACACCTTC
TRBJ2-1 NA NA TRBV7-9 CASSLGAYNEQFF TGTGCCAGCAGCTTAGGGGCATACAATGAGCAGTTCTTC
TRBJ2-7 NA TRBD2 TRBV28 CASSFDLAGLSYEQYF TGTGCCAGCAGTTTTGACCTAGCGGGGCTCTCCTACGAGCAGTACTTC
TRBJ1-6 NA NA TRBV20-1 CSASFRDSPLHF TGCAGTGCTAGTTTTCGTGATTCACCCCTCCACTTT
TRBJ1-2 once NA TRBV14 CASSQEWGANYGYTF TGTGCCAGCAGCCAAGAATGGGGAGCTAACTATGGCTACACCTTC
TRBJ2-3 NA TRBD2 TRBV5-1 CASSGPGTSGGATDTQYF TGCGCCAGCAGCGGTCCCGGGACTAGCGGGGGGGCGACAGATACGCAGTATTTT
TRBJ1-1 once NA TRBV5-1 CASSLTTGSHTEAFF TGCGCCAGCAGCTTAACTACAGGGTCCCACACTGAAGCTTTCTTT
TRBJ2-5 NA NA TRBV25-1 CASSEWAGGIETQYF TGTGCCAGCAGTGAATGGGCAGGGGGGATAGAGACCCAGTACTTC
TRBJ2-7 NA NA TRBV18 CASSPRQTSNYEQYF TGTGCCAGCTCACCACGACAGACCTCAAACTACGAGCAGTACTTC
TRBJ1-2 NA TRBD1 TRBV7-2 CASSLGRTGGYTF TGTGCCAGCAGCTTAGGTCGGACAGGAGGCTACACCTTC
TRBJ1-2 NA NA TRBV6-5 CASTPGQWDYGYTF TGTGCCAGCACCCCCGGACAATGGGACTATGGCTACACCTTC
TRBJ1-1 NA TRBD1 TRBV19 CATAGTGNTEAFF TGTGCCACCGCCGGGACAGGGAACACTGAAGCTTTCTTT
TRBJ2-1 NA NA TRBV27 CASSLWVGLGAQPREQFF TGTGCCAGCAGTTTATGGGTTGGCTTGGGGGCCCAACCAAGGGAGCAGTTCTTC
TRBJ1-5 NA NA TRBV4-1 CASSQERQAGYQPQHF TGCGCCAGCAGCCAAGAAAGGCAGGCGGGGTATCAGCCCCAGCATTTT
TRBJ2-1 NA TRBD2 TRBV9 CASSVGVAGGYNEQFF TGTGCCAGCAGCGTAGGTGTGGCGGGGGGGTACAATGAGCAGTTCTTC
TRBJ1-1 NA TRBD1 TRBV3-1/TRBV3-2 CASSHQGVTEAFF TGTGCCAGCAGCCACCAGGGGGTCACTGAAGCTTTCTTT
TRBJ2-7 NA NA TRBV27 CASSLGGGDEQYF TGTGCCAGCAGTTTGGGGGGTGGCGACGAGCAGTACTTC
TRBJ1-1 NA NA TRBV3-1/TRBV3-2 CASSQTRTEAFF TGTGCCAGCAGCCAAACAAGAACTGAAGCTTTCTTT
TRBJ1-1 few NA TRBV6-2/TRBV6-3 CASSYHEAGMNTEAFF TGTGCCAGCAGTTACCACGAGGCAGGGATGAACACTGAAGCTTTCTTT
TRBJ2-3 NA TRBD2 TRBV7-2 CASRLAGGSGDTQYF TGTGCCAGCAGACTAGCGGGAGGTTCAGGAGATACGCAGTATTTT
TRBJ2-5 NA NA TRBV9 CASSQRGETQYF TGTGCCAGCAGTCAACGGGGGGAGACCCAGTACTTC
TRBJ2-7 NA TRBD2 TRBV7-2 CASSLRLAGDEQYF TGTGCCAGCAGCCTCAGACTAGCGGGAGACGAGCAGTACTTC
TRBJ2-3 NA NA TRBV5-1 CASSHPTGSTDTQYF TGCGCCAGCAGCCATCCGACAGGCTCTACAGATACGCAGTATTTT